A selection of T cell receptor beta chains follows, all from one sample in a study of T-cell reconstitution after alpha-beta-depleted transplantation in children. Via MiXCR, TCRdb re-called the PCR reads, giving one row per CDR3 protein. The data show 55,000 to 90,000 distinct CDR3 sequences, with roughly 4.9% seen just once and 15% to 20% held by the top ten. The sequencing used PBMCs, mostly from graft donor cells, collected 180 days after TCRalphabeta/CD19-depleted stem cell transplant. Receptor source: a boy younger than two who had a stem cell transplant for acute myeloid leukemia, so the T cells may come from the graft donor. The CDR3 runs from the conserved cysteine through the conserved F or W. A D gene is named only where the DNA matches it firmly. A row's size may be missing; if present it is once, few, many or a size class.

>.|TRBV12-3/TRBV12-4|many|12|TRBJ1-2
TGTGCCAGCACCTTGGGGGGGGTTGGCTACACCTTC
CASTLGGVGYTF
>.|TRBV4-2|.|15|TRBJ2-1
TGTGCCAGCAGCCACACCGCCGGGTTAGCCTATGAGCAGTTCTTC
CASSHTAGLAYEQFF
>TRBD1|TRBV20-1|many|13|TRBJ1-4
TGCAGTGCTAGTAAGGGGGCGCGTGAAAAACTGTTTTTT
CSASKGAREKLFF
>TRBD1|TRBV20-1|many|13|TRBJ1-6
TGCAGTGCTTCCGACAGGGGGTATTCACCCCTCCACTTT
CSASDRGYSPLHF
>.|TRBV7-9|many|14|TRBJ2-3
TGTGCCAGCAGTACGTGGAGTAGCACAGATACGCAGTATTTT
CASSTWSSTDTQYF
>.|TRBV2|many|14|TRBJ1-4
TGTGCCAGCAGACGATACCTGGAGATTAGAAAACTGTTTTTT
CASRRYLEIRKLFF
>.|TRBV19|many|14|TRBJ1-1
TGTGCCAGTAGTAAACAGGGTATGAACACTGAAGCTTTCTTT
CASSKQGMNTEAFF
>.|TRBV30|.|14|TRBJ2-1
TGTGCCTGGAGGTCCCGGAGCTCCTACAATGAGCAGTTCTTC
CAWRSRSSYNEQFF
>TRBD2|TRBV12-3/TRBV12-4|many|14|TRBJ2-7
TGTGCCAGCAGTTTATTGCGGGGGAGTTACGAGCAGTACTTC
CASSLLRGSYEQYF
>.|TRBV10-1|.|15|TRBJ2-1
TGCGCCAGCAGCCCCGATTATCCCTCCATAATTGAGCAGTTCTTC
CASSPDYPSIIEQFF
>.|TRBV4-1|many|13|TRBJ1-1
TGCGCCAGCAAAACGGGGGTGAACACTGAAGCTTTCTTT
CASKTGVNTEAFF
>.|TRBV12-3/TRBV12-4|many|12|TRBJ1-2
TGTGCCAGCAGTTTTGTAGACTATGGCTACACCTTC
CASSFVDYGYTF
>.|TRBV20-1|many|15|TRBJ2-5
TGCAGTGCTAGAGATTCTGAGTTAGGCCAAGAGACCCAGTACTTC
CSARDSELGQETQYF
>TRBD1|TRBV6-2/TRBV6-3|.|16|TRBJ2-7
TGTGCCAGCAGTTACTTGCGGACAGGGGCCACCTACGAGCAGTACTTC
CASSYLRTGATYEQYF
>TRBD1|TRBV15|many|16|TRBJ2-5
TGTGCCACCAGCAGAGCGCCCGGACAGGGCGCGGAGACCCAGTACTTC
CATSRAPGQGAETQYF
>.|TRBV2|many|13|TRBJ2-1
TGTGCCAGCAGTACCACAGGGTACAATGAGCAGTTCTTC
CASSTTGYNEQFF
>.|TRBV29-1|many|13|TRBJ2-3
TGCAGCGTTGGAGAGCGTAGCGGAGATACGCAGTATTTT
CSVGERSGDTQYF
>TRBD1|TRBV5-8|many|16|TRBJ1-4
TGTGCCAGCAGCCCGGCCGGGGGACAGCTCCATGAAAAACTGTTTTTT
CASSPAGGQLHEKLFF
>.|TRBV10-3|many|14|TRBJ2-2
TGTGCCATCTCCCCGACAGGAGACACCGGGGAGCTGTTTTTT
CAISPTGDTGELFF
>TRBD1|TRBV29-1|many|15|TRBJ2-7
TGCAGCGTTGAGGACACAGGGGACAGCTCCTACGAGCAGTACTTC
CSVEDTGDSSYEQYF
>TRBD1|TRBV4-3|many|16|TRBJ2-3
TGCGCCAGCAGCCAAGATGAATCAGGGGGCGCAGATACGCAGTATTTT
CASSQDESGGADTQYF
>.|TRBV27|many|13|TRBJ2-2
TGTGCCAGCAGTTTTTTAGGGACCGGGGAGCTGTTTTTT
CASSFLGTGELFF
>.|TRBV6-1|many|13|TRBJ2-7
TGTGCCAGCGCGTCCGGGAGACTCTACGAGCAGTACTTC
CASASGRLYEQYF
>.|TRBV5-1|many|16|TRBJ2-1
TGCGCCAGCAGCTTTTTAGGGGGGAGCTCCTACAATGAGCAGTTCTTC
CASSFLGGSSYNEQFF
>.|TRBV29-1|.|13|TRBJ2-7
TGCAGCGTTGAAGTGCAGCTAACCTACGAGCAGTACTTC
CSVEVQLTYEQYF
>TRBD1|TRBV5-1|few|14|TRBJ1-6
TGCGCCAGCAGCTTCGGGACAGCCGCCCTACCCCTCCACTTT
CASSFGTAALPLHF
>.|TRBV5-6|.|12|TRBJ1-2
TGTGCCAGCGGCCCCGGGACCGTTGGCTACACCTTC
CASGPGTVGYTF
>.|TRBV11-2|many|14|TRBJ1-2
TGTGCCAGCAGCTTAACCTATCCGCTTATGGTATACACCTTC
CASSLTYPLMVYTF